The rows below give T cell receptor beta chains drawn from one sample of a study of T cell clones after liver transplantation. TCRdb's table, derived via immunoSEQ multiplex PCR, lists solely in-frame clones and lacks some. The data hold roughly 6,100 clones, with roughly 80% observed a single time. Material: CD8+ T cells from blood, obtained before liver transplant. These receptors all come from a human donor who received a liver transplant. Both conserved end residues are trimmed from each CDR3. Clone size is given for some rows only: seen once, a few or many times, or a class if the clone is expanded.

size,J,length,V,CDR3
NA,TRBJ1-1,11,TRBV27,ASSSEMNTEAF
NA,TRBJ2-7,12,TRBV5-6,ASSGGTGGGIKY
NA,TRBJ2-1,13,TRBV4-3,ASSQDGNRYNEQF
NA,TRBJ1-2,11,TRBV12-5,ASGLDSNYGYT
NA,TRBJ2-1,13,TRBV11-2,ASSGRLAEINEQF
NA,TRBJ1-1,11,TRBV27,ASTGTGYTEAF
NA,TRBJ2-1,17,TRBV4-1,ASTQWASSGLSSYNEQF
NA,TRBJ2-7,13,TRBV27,ASSPLSGRAAEQY
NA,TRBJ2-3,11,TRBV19,ASSGPSTDTQY
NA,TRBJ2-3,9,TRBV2,ASSGPDTQY
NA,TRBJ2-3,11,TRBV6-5,ASSYFLLDTQY
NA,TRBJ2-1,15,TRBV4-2,ASSQEVQFPPTNEQF
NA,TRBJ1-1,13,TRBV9,ASSVGGGAGTEAF
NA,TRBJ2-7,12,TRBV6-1,ASIPPEMGYEQY
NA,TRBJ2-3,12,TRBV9,ASSPGGGPDTQY
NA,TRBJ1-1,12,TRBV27,ASSPIRQGAEAF
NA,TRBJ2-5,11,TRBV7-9,ASSLGYQETQY
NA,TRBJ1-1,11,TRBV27,ASSIGQNTEAF
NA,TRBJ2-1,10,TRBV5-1,ASSLGGNEQF
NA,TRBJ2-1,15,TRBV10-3,AISAGIGSSGYNEQF
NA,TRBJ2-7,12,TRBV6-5,ASSLVLFTYEQY
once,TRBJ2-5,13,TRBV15,ATSRDSDLEETQY
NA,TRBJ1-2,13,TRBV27,ASSLSPGGNYGYT
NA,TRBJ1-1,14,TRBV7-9,ASSDQGRKGSTEAF
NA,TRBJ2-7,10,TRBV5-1,ASRVHTYEQY
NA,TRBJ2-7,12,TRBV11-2,ASSLGTGYYEQY
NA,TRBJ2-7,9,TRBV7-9,ASTTGNEQY
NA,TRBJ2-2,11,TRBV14,ASSQVSPGELF
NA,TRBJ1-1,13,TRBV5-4,ASSLTGWRDTEAF
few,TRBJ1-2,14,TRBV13,ASSLSEVTHPEDYT
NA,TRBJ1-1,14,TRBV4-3,ASSQVVTSGPTEAF
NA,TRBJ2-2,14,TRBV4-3,ASSQEPETNTGELF
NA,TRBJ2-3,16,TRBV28,ASSPTQWREDGTDTQY
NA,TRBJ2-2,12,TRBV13,ASSWPGGTGELF
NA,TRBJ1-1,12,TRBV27,ASSYYRDQSEAF
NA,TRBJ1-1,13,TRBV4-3,ASSHVRAGAPEAF
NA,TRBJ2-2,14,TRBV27,ASGLGGTALTGELF
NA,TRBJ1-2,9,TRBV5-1,ASSFGSGYT
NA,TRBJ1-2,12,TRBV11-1,ASSSDEYYYGYT
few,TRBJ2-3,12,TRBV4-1,ASSHGAETDTQY
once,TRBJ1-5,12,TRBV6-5,ASRWEGENQPQH
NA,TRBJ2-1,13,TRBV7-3,ASSLQGSLYNEQF
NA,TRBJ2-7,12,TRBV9,ASSVVGEAEEQY
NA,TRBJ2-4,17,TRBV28,ASSLKSAGGAGTLDIQY
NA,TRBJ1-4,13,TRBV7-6,ASSLGGGLDEKLF
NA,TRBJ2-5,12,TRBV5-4,ASRTKGGGWTQY